This T cell receptor (beta chain) was recovered during a study of T cell repertoires in cytomegalovirus infection (dated by TCRdb to 2018 to 2020). A note on the overall study: Donor HLA type was relevant to the analysis, because carriage of CMV infection together with the matching HLA type was indicated by public TCR beta signatures. General conclusions and limits of the study: Carriers of CMV infection plus the relevant HLA type were discriminated by the cumulative frequency of public TCR beta family members in the study cohort and in an independent roughly 380-donor cohort. In the ex vivo response, HLA-C-restricted CMV-specific TCR beta clonotypes were dominant, and in two of eight donors the single most frequent clonotype came from this HLA-C-restricted group.

Sequencing was performed on an Illumina HiSeq 1500. TCRdb reran the public reads through fastp at Q25 and MiXCR, keeping productive beta chains. Records with the same CDR3 protein are collapsed into one entry carrying the most frequent genes and DNA. The sample includes 100,000 to 150,000 distinct CDR3 sequences, with less than 9.5% observed a single time. Jointly, the top ten make up about 9.4% of the sample. This clonotype was found many times. The clone's antigen remains unknown. The record has no base qualities; no much larger clone is one base away. Sequencing was done on a sample of PBMCs. This sequence was found in a human donor in good health (CMV status not recorded). Some clones in this sample may be carry-over from other donors' samples.

The CDR3 reads CASRSQGNEQFF. The nucleotide sequence is given as TGTGCCAGCAGATCACAGGGAAATGAGCAGTTCTTC. The chain couples TRBV6-5 to TRBJ2-1; 6 matching bases give a weak D call of TRBD1. V is shortened by 6 bases, J by 7 bases, and the region joining them spans 10 bases. In the germline V gene, CDR1 corresponds to MNHEY and CDR2 to SVGAGI. The CDR3 runs 12 amino acids, cysteine and phenylalanine included. Solely the CDR3 DNA is kept, with 36 bases framed from the first base.